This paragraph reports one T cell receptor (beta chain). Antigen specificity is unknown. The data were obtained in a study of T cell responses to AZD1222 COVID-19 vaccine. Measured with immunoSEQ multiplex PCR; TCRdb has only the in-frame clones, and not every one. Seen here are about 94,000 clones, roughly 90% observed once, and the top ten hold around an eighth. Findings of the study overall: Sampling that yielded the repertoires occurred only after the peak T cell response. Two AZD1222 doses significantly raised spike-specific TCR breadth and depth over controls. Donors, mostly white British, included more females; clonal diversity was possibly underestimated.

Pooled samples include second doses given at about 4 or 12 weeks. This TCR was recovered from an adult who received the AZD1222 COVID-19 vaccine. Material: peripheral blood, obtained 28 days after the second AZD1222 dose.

CDR3 residues: CASSMLMGMGLGYNEQFF. The DNA of the CDR3 is TGTGCCAGTAGTATGTTGATGGGTATGGGACTAGGATACAATGAGCAGTTCTTC. The chain uses TRBV19 and TRBJ2-1, with 8 positions matching TRBD2. The germline CDR1 and CDR2 sequences are LNHDA and SQIVND (reference sequence). This CDR3 is 18 amino acids long. J lost 4 bases, V lost 3 bases, and 14 bases had no gene match. Based on the CDR3 plus reference TRBV19 and TRBJ2-1, the full variable domain is DGGITQSPKYLFRKEGQNVTLSCEQNLNHDAMYWYRQDPGQGLRLIYYSQIVNDFQKGDIAEGYSVSREKKESFPLTVTSAQKNPTAFYLCASSMLMGMGLGYNEQFFGPGTRLTVL.